The 20 T cell receptor beta chains below were found in one sample sequenced in a study of Graves' ophthalmopathy and Graves' hyperthyroidism. For repertoire sequencing, the TCR beta CDR3 regions were amplified from RNA transcripts. An opening RT-PCR round employed HTBI primers and preceded a second-round multiplex PCR. One entry per CDR3 protein, called by TCRdb with MiXCR from the multiplex PCR reads. There are 600,000 to 700,000 distinct CDR3 sequences in the sample; over 40% occur only once, and roughly 3.5% lies in the top ten. Material for sequencing was peripheral blood. These receptors came from an adult man with Graves' ophthalmopathy.

This clonotype was recorded at least ten times. The genes are TRBV12-3 or TRBV12-4 and TRBJ2-2; D unresolved. Trimming stripped 3 bases from V and 7 bases from J, with 12 bases between. This CDR3 is built from 14 residues. The CDR3, as DNA: TGTGCCAGCAGTTTGCGGCCTCTCGTCGGGGAGCTGTTTTTT. Its protein is CASSLRPLVGELFF.

The chain carries TRBV5-1 and TRBJ2-3; unclear D gene. Germline values: CDR1 SGHRS, CDR2 YFSETQ. Trimming stripped 5 bases from V and 2 bases from J, with 12 bases between. This CDR3 is 14 amino acids long. CDR3 protein: CASSPGRDTDTQYF. CDR3 nucleotides: TGCGCCAGCAGTCCCGGCCGTGACACAGATACGCAGTATTTT.

V and J are TRBV29-1 and TRBJ2-5, with 8 bases aligning to TRBD2. Germline CDR1 and CDR2: SQVTM and ANQGSEA. The V gene end was trimmed by 8 bases and the J gene end by 5 bases; junction bases not matched to a gene: 10. The CDR3 consists of 13 residues. The CDR3 loop reads CSQVGGAWETQYF. CDR3 nucleotides: TGCAGCCAAGTCGGGGGGGCCTGGGAGACCCAGTACTTC.

The rearrangement links TRBV7-2 to TRBJ2-5; the match to TRBD2 covers 13 bases. Germline V gene sequence: CDR1 SGHTA, CDR2 FQGNSA. J lost 9 bases, V lost 3 bases, and 1 base had no gene match. The CDR3 consists of 13 residues. The CDR3 spells CASSFGLAGAQYF. The DNA of the CDR3 is TGTGCCAGCAGCTTCGGACTAGCGGGGGCCCAGTACTTC.

With respect to this clonotype: Just one base apart from a much larger clone, this may be a read error. The rearrangement joins TRBV5-1 to TRBJ1-2; D gene uncertain. There are 14 residues in the CDR3. Germline V lookup: CDR1 SGHRS, CDR2 YFSETQ. The CDR3 sequence is CVSSPEPVSYGYTF. In DNA form, the CDR3 reads TGCGTCAGCAGCCCGGAGCCCGTTAGCTATGGCTACACCTTC. Variable domain in full (rest from reference TRBV5-1 and TRBJ1-2): KAGVTQTPRYLIKTRGQQVTLSCSPISGHRSVSWYQQTPGQGLQFLFEYFSETQRNKGNFPGRFSGRQFSNSRSEMNVSTLELGDSALYLCVSSPEPVSYGYTFGSGTRLTVV.

Ten or more counts support this clonotype. This rearrangement joins TRBV20-1 to TRBJ2-7; no clear D gene. This CDR3 is built from 14 residues. Germline V lookup: CDR1 DFQATT, CDR2 SNEGSKA (reference sequence). V lost 3 bases to trimming and J lost 0 bases, with 12 bases between them. CDR3 in DNA: TGCAGTGCTAGGATGGTTATGGGCTCCTACGAGCAGTACTTC. This translates into CSARMVMGSYEQYF.

Concerning this clonotype itself: Since a much larger clone is just one base distant, this may be a read error. The chain links TRBV19 to TRBJ2-7, with 9 bases matching TRBD1. After removal of 9 bases from V and 2 bases from J, the junction contained 8 bases not matched to a gene. The CDR3 runs to 14 residues. Germline lookup yields CDR1 LNHDA and CDR2 SQIVND (reference sequence). CDR3 sequence reads: CARSEGQGTYEQYF. DNA of the CDR3: TGTGCCAGAAGTGAAGGACAGGGGACCTACGAGCAGTACTTC.

The chain couples TRBV12-3 or TRBV12-4 to TRBJ2-5; no definite D call. The CDR3 is 13 residues long. V shed 3 bases and J shed 4 bases, with 9 bases lying between them. The DNA for the CDR3 is TGTGCCAGCAGTTTTAGGGTTTCAGAGACCCAGTACTTC. Amino acid sequence: CASSFRVSETQYF.

In this sample, this clonotype turned up many times. This sequence joins TRBV10-3 and TRBJ1-3; D remains ambiguous. V dropped 0 bases and J dropped 2 bases, with 8 bases sitting between them. The germline gives CDR1 ENHRY, CDR2 SYGVKD. The CDR3 contains 15 residues. CDR3 protein: CAISESQGTGNTIYF. CDR3 in DNA: TGTGCCATCAGTGAGTCACAAGGGACTGGAAACACCATATATTTT.

The chain combines TRBV7-3 with TRBJ2-7, with 10 bases identical to TRBD2. The CDR3 is made up of 15 amino acids. CDR1 SGHTA and CDR2 FQGTGA come from the germline V gene. V was clipped by 8 bases and J by 2 bases; unmatched bases: 9. The CDR3 sequence is CASALGAGGAYEQYF. The CDR3 DNA sequence: TGTGCCAGCGCTCTAGGAGCGGGAGGGGCCTACGAGCAGTACTTC.

The J gene is TRBJ1-3, the V gene TRBV2, with D hard to call. Between the trimmed V and J ends, which lost 6 bases and 7 bases, there was a span of 10 bases. The CDR3 contains 12 residues. Germline CDR1 reads SNHLY; CDR2 reads FYNNEI. CDR3 in DNA: TGTGCCAGCAGACCGACGGGGAACACCATATATTTT. Translated: CASRPTGNTIYF.

This chain uses TRBV7-6 with TRBJ2-5; 9 positions agree with TRBD2. CDR1 SGHVS and CDR2 FNYEAQ come from the germline V gene. The CDR3 loop spans 16 amino acids. J lost 5 bases, V lost 4 bases, and 11 bases had no gene match. CDR3 in DNA: TGTGCCAGCAGCTCACGCCCCGGGACTAGCTGGGAGACCCAGTACTTC. It is translated as CASSSRPGTSWETQYF.

This clonotype was recorded at least ten times. This rearrangement joins TRBV7-9 to TRBJ2-7; D not certain. CDR3 length: 13 residues. Germline CDR1 and CDR2: SEHNR and FQNEAQ (reference sequence). V gave up 1 base and J gave up 5 bases, with 9 bases separating them. CDR3 protein: CASSLVHEDEQYF. CDR3 DNA: TGTGCCAGCAGCTTAGTGCACGAGGACGAGCAGTACTTC.

V usage is TRBV2 and J usage is TRBJ2-2; 9 positions agree with TRBD2. The germline V gene encodes CDR1 SNHLY and CDR2 FYNNEI. The CDR3 spans 17 residues. J was trimmed by 7 bases and V by 2 bases; bases with no gene match: 11. CDR3 loop: CASSERKIAGAGGELFF. The CDR3 DNA follows: TGTGCCAGCAGTGAAAGGAAGATAGCGGGAGCTGGCGGGGAGCTGTTTTTT. Together with reference TRBV2 and TRBJ2-2, the CDR3 gives the full variable domain: EPEVTQTPSHQVTQMGQEVILRCVPISNHLYFYWYRQILGQKVEFLVSFYNNEISEKSEIFDDQFSVERPDGSNFTLKIRSTKLEDSAMYFCASSERKIAGAGGELFFGEGSRLTVL.

This clonotype was detected ten times or more. V and J are TRBV2 and TRBJ2-2; D may be TRBD2 (6 bases). The CDR3 runs 14 residues. V gave up 8 bases and J gave up 7 bases, with 17 bases separating them. The germline gives CDR1 SNHLY, CDR2 FYNNEI. CDR3 coding DNA: TGTGCCAGCCAGGCGGGAAGGAGGGTCGGGGAGCTGTTTTTT. This gives the protein CASQAGRRVGELFF.

This CDR3 is CASSSPRRDKNYGYTF. CDR3 bases: TGTGCCAGCAGCTCACCCCGGAGGGATAAGAACTATGGCTACACCTTC. The chain joins TRBV27 to TRBJ1-2; D unresolved. V gave up 6 bases and J gave up 2 bases, with 19 bases separating them. CDR3 size: 16 residues. Germline V lookup: CDR1 MNHEY, CDR2 SMNVEV (reference sequence).

A word on this clonotype: One base away lies a much larger clone, so this may be a sequencing read error. J is TRBJ2-5 and V is TRBV20-1, with a possible D match to TRBD1 (5 bases). Looked up from germline, CDR1 is DFQATT and CDR2 is SNEGSKA (reference sequence). The ends were cut back, 3 bases at V and 4 bases at J, with 12 bases in the middle. The CDR3 runs 13 residues. In DNA form, the CDR3 reads TGCAGTGCTAGCAAGGGGTTGGTAGAGACCCAGTACTTC. Translation gives CSASKGLVETQYF.

The chain carries TRBV10-3 and TRBJ1-6; D is undetermined. The CDR3 length is 14 residues. Germline V gene sequence: CDR1 ENHRY, CDR2 SYGVKD. Deletions cut 0 bases from V and 11 bases from J, with 11 bases between. The CDR3 DNA reads TGTGCCATCAGTGAGTCAGTAGGGCAGGCACCCCTCCACTTT. Protein: CAISESVGQAPLHF.

This clonotype came up a few times. The chain joins TRBV5-1 to TRBJ2-5; D is possibly TRBD1 (6 bases). Germline V gives CDR1 SGHRS, CDR2 YFSETQ. Trimming removed 4 bases at V and 2 bases at J, with 15 bases between. There are 15 residues in the CDR3. The CDR3 protein is CASSGTNQGQETQYF. The DNA for the CDR3 is TGCGCCAGCAGCGGGACCAATCAGGGGCAAGAGACCCAGTACTTC.

Many counts were recorded for this clonotype. The rearrangement links TRBV20-1 to TRBJ1-1; D is unresolved. The ends were cut back, 2 bases at V and 5 bases at J, with 12 bases in the middle. CDR3 size: 13 residues. Germline V gene data show CDR1 as DFQATT and CDR2 as SNEGSKA (reference sequence). CDR3 region: CSARHPVGTEAFF. The CDR3 DNA reads as TGCAGTGCTAGACATCCGGTAGGGACTGAAGCTTTCTTT.